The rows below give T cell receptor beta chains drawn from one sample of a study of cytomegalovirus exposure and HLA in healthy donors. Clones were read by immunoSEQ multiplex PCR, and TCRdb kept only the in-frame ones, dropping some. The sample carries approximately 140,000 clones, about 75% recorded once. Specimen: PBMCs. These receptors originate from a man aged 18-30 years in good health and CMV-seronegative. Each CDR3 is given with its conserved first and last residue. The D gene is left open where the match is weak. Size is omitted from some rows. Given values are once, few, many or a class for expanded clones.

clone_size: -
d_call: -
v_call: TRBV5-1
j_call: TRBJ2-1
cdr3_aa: CASSLGQTYNEQFF
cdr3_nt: TGCGCCAGCAGCTTGGGGCAGACCTACAATGAGCAGTTCTTC

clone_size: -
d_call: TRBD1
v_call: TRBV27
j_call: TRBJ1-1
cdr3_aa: CASSYGQGVTEAFF
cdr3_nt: TGTGCCAGCAGCTACGGACAGGGTGTCACTGAAGCTTTCTTT

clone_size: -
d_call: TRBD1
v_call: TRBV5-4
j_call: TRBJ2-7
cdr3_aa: CASSQGGSAYEQYF
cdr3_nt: TGTGCCAGCAGCCAAGGGGGCAGCGCCTACGAGCAGTACTTC

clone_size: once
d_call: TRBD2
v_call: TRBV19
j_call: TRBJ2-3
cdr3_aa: CASSIAGGISTDTQYF
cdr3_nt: TGTGCCAGTAGTATAGCGGGAGGAATTAGCACAGATACGCAGTATTTT

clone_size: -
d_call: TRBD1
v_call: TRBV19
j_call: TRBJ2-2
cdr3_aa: CASSPMTGGLTGELFF
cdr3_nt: TGTGCCAGTAGTCCGATGACAGGGGGTCTCACCGGGGAGCTGTTTTTT

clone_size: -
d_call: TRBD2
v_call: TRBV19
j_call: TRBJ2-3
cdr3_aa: CASSIVAGSTDTQYF
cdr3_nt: TGTGCCAGTAGTATCGTAGCGGGAAGCACAGATACGCAGTATTTT

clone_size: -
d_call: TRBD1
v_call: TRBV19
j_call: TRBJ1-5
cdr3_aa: CASSPDRDASNQPQHF
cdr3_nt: TGTGCCAGTAGTCCGGACAGGGATGCTAGCAATCAGCCCCAGCATTTT

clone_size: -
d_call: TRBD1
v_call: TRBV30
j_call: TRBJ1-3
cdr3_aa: CAWRRDRTGNTIYF
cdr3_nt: TGTGCCTGGAGGCGGGACAGGACTGGAAACACCATATATTTT

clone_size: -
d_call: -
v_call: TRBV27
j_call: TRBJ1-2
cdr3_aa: CASSLYPESYGYTF
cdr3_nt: TGTGCCAGCAGTTTATATCCGGAGTCCTATGGCTACACCTTC

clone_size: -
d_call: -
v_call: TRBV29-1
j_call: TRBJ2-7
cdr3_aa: CSVGTTRNEQYF
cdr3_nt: TGCAGCGTGGGGACAACTAGGAACGAGCAGTACTTC

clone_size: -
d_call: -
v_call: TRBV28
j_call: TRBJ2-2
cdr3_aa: CASSLPFLRGLFF
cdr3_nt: TGTGCCAGCAGTTTACCCTTCCTCAGGGGGCTGTTTTTT

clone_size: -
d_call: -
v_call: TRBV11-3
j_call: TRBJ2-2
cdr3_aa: CASSPGPGTNTGELFF
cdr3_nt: TGTGCCAGCAGCCCAGGACCCGGGACGAACACCGGGGAGCTGTTTTTT

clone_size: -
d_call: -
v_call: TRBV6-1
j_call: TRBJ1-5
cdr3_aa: CASRGHFDQPQHF
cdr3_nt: TGTGCCAGCAGGGGGCATTTCGATCAGCCCCAGCATTTT

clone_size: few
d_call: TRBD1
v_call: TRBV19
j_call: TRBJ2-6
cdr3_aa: CASSITGQGAGGANVLTF
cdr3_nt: TGTGCCAGTAGTATTACGGGACAGGGGGCAGGAGGGGCCAACGTCCTGACTTTC

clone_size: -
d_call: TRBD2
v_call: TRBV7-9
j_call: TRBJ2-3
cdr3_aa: CASSLALGGADTQYF
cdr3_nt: TGTGCCAGCAGCTTAGCGTTGGGGGGGGCAGATACGCAGTATTTT

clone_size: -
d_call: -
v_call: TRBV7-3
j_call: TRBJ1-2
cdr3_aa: CASSLKGGYGYTF
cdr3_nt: TGTGCCAGCAGCTTAAAAGGGGGCTATGGCTACACCTTC

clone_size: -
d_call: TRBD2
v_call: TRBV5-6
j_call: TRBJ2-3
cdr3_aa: CASSLLAGSTDTQYF
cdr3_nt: TGTGCCAGCAGCCTTCTAGCGGGGAGCACAGATACGCAGTATTTT

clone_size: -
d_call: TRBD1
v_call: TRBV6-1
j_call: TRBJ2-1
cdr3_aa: CASTGQGVEQFF
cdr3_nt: TGTGCCAGCACGGGACAGGGAGTTGAGCAGTTCTTC

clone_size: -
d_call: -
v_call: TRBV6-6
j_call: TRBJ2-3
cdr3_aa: CASSYVSRSTDTQYF
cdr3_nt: TGTGCCAGCAGTTACGTTTCTAGAAGCACAGATACGCAGTATTTT

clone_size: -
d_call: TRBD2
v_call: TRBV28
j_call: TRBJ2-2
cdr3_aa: CASMETSGGELFF
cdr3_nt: TGTGCCAGCATGGAGACTAGCGGCGGGGAGCTGTTTTTT

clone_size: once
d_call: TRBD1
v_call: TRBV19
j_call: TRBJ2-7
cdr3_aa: CASSTTGTVSSYEQYF
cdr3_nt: TGTGCCAGTAGCACCACCGGGACAGTCAGCTCCTACGAGCAGTACTTC

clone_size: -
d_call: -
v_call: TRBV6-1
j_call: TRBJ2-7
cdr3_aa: CASSALGFYEQYF
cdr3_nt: TGTGCCAGCAGTGCCCTAGGCTTCTACGAGCAGTACTTC

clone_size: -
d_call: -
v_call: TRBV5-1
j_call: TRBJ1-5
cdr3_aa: CASSLDGQSNQPQHF
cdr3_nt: TGCGCCAGCAGCTTAGACGGACAGTCTAATCAGCCTCAGCATTTT

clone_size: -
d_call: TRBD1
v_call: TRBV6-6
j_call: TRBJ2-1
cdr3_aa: CASSYEGATKEGFF
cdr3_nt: TGTGCCAGCAGTTATGAGGGGGCCACCAAGGAAGGGTTCTTC

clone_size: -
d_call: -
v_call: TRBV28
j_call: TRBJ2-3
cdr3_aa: CASSSPPSDTQYF
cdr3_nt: TGTGCCAGCAGTTCCCCCCCGTCAGATACGCAGTATTTT

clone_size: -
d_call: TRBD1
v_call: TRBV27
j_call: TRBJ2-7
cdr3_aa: CASSLHAGGVYEQYF
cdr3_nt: TGTGCCAGCAGTTTACATGCAGGGGGAGTTTACGAGCAGTACTTC

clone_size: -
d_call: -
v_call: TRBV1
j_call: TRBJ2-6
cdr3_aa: CTSSQDEGPSRDLTF
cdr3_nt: TGCACCAGCAGCCAAGATGAGGGTCCTTCGCGGGACCTGACTTTC

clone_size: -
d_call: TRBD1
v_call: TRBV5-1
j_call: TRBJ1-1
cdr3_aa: CASSFGTGGGEAEAFF
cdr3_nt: TGCGCCAGCAGCTTTGGGACAGGGGGCGGGGAGGCTGAAGCTTTCTTT

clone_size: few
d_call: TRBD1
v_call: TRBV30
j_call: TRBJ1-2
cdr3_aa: CAWGTGRYGYTF
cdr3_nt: TGTGCCTGGGGGACAGGTCGTTATGGCTACACCTTC

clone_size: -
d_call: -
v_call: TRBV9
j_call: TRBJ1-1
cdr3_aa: CASSARGTGDTEAFF
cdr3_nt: TGTGCCAGCAGCGCGAGGGGGACGGGTGACACTGAAGCTTTCTTT

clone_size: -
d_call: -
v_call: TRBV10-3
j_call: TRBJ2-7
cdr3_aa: CAISEPSYEQYF
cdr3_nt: TGTGCCATCAGTGAGCCCAGTTACGAGCAGTACTTC

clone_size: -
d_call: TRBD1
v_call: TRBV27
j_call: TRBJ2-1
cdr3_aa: CASSLPRQGATYNEQFF
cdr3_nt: TGTGCCAGCAGTTTACCCAGACAGGGGGCGACCTACAATGAGCAGTTCTTC

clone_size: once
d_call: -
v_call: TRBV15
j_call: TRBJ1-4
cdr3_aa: CATSRVLTGEKLFF
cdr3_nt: TGTGCCACCAGCAGAGTACTCACGGGGGAAAAACTGTTTTTT

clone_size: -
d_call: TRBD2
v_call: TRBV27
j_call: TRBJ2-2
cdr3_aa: CASRIAGGGTGELFF
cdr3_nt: TGTGCCAGCAGAATAGCGGGAGGGGGAACCGGGGAGCTGTTTTTT

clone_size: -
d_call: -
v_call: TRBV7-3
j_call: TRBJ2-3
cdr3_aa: CASSLGTWDTQYF
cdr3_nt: TGTGCCAGCAGCCTCGGGACTTGGGATACGCAGTATTTT

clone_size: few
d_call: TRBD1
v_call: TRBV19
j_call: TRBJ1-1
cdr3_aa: CASSSRTGRETEAFF
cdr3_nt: TGTGCCAGTAGTTCTCGGACAGGGAGGGAGACTGAAGCTTTCTTT

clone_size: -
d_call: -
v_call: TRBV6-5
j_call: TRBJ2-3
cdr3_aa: CASRSPTDTQYF
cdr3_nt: TGTGCCAGCAGGTCCCCGACAGATACGCAGTATTTT

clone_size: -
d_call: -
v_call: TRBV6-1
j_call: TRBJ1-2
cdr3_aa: CAVRDTNYGYTF
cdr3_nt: TGTGCCGTCCGGGACACAAACTATGGCTACACCTTC

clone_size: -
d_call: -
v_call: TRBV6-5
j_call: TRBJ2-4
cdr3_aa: CASSYRLGDIQYF
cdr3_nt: TGTGCCAGCAGTTACCGGCTAGGGGACATTCAGTACTTC